The sequence of this TCR beta chain was determined in a study of early T cells in non-severe SARS-CoV-2 infection. This clonotype was detected ten times or more. Germline V CDR1 and CDR2: SGHAT, FQNNGV. V shed 4 bases and J 2 bases; nucleotides not matched to a gene: 7. The CDR3 consists of 16 residues. One entry per CDR3 protein results from TCRdb running MiXCR on the 5' RACE reads. The sample shows about 26,000 distinct CDR3 sequences, about 4.5% of them seen only once. This clonotype was sampled from an adult who was a healthcare worker with PCR-confirmed SARS-CoV-2 infection or an uninfected control (not recorded which). The chain is built from TRBV11-2 and TRBJ2-5; 10 bases line up with TRBD2. Sequenced input: whole blood. CDR3 in amino acids: CASSSKKLAGQETQYF. The CDR3 DNA follows: TGTGCCAGCAGCTCTAAAAAACTAGCGGGGCAAGAGACCCAGTACTTC.